The 9 T cell receptor beta chains listed next were all sequenced from one sample in a study of T-cell reconstitution after alpha-beta-depleted transplantation in children. Using unique molecular identifiers, the investigators prepared the TCRbeta library. TCRdb recomputed calls from the PCR reads with MiXCR, one row per CDR3 protein. The sample contains roughly 45,000 distinct CDR3 sequences, nearly 9.5% of which appear only once. Sequencing was performed on PBMCs, mostly from graft donor cells, taken 60 days after TCRalphabeta/CD19-depleted stem cell transplant. These TCRs come from a male patient aged 2 to 10 who had a stem cell transplant for chronic granulomatous disease, so the T cells may come from the graft donor.

The chain joins TRBV7-6 to TRBJ2-5; D gene uncertain. Germline lookup yields CDR1 SGHVS and CDR2 FNYEAQ. The CDR3 runs to 12 residues. V gave up 1 base and J gave up 7 bases, with 7 bases separating them. Here the CDR3 reads CASSLEVRTQYF. CDR3 sequence (DNA): TGTGCCAGCAGCTTAGAAGTCCGGACCCAGTACTTC.

The sample holds many counts of this clonotype. V gene TRBV7-9 combines with J gene TRBJ2-1; D is possibly TRBD1 (5 bases). The CDR3 spans 12 residues. The germline V gene has CDR1 SEHNR and CDR2 FQNEAQ (reference sequence). Trimming shortened V by 4 bases and J by 6 bases, and 7 bases separated the two germline ends. The CDR3 spells CASSSQGNEQFF. The CDR3 nucleotides are TGTGCCAGCAGCTCCCAGGGCAATGAGCAGTTCTTC.

This clonotype was picked up a small number of times. This chain connects TRBV20-1 to TRBJ2-5, with 7 bases fitting TRBD1. CDR1 is DFQATT and CDR2 is SNEGSKA in the germline V gene (reference sequence). The ends lost 3 bases at V and 5 bases at J; junction bases unmatched: 6. The CDR3 length is 13 residues. CDR3 DNA sequence: TGCAGTGCTAGGGGGGACAGCAGGGAGACCCAGTACTTC. As protein: CSARGDSRETQYF.

This clonotype was seen ten or more times. This chain joins TRBV7-6 and TRBJ2-2; 15 bases align to TRBD2. Germline CDR1 and CDR2: SGHVS and FNYEAQ. V lost 6 bases and J lost 4; bases outside the gene matches: 3. This CDR3 has 16 residues. CDR3 sequence (DNA): TGTGCCAGCAGTCAGGGACTAGCGGGGGGCACCGGGGAGCTGTTTTTT. Translating it yields CASSQGLAGGTGELFF.

In its sample, this clonotype was seen many times. This chain joins TRBV3-1 and TRBJ2-2; TRBD1 aligns across 7 bases. J lost 6 bases, V lost 4 bases, and 11 bases had no gene match. CDR3 length: 16 residues. The V gene's germline CDR1 is LGHDT and CDR2 YNNKEL (reference sequence). The CDR3 DNA reads as TGTGCCAGCAGCCCGACCGGGACAGAGTTCTCCGGGGAGCTGTTTTTT. This gives the protein CASSPTGTEFSGELFF.

This clonotype showed up many times. V gene TRBV25-1 combines with J gene TRBJ2-7; 8 bases fit TRBD2. The J segment lost 7 bases and the V segment lost 0 bases, leaving 5 bases of the junction unmatched. CDR3 length: 14 residues. From germline, CDR1 is MGHDK and CDR2 SYGVNS. The DNA for the CDR3 is TGTGCCAGCAGTGAATACGGGGGGGTGCGTGAGCAGTACTTC. Translated: CASSEYGGVREQYF.

This clonotype was seen at least ten times. The chain joins TRBV14 to TRBJ2-1; 7 nucleotides line up with TRBD2. J lost 3 bases, V lost 2 bases, and 1 base had no gene match. The germline gives CDR1 SGHDN, CDR2 FVKESK. The CDR3 sequence is 14 residues long. The CDR3, as DNA: TGTGCCAGCAGCCAACGCGGGAGCTACAATGAGCAGTTCTTC. Residues: CASSQRGSYNEQFF.

This clonotype has a count of ten or more. The chain links TRBV7-9 to TRBJ1-1; D is uncertain. Germline V gene sequence: CDR1 SEHNR, CDR2 FQNEAQ (reference sequence). The CDR3 totals 15 residues. The V gene lost 3 bases and the J gene lost 0 bases, with 11 bases spanning the gap. CDR3 protein: CASSLPGLMNTEAFF. The CDR3 bases are TGTGCCAGCAGCTTGCCAGGACTCATGAACACTGAAGCTTTCTTT.

This clonotype has at least ten counts. J is TRBJ2-3 and V is TRBV11-2, with 9 bases matching TRBD2. Trimming at V came to 6 bases and at J to 1 base, leaving 5 bases not matched to a gene. Germline-derived CDR1 and CDR2 are SGHAT and FQNNGV. The CDR3 has 15 residues. CDR3 loop: CASSRLADRTDTQYF. The DNA of the CDR3 is TGTGCCAGCAGTAGACTAGCGGACCGCACAGATACGCAGTATTTT.